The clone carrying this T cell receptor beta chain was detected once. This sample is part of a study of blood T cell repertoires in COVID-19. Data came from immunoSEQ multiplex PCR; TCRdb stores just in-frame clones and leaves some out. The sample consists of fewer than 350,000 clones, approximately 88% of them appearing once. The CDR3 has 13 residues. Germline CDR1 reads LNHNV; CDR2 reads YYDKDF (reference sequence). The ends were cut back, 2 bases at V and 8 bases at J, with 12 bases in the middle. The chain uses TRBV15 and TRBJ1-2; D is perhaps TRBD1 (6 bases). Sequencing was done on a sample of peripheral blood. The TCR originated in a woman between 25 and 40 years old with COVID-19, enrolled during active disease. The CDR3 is CATSRTGSFGYTF. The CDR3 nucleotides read TGTGCCACCAGCAGAACAGGGTCCTTCGGCTACACCTTC.